This TCR beta chain was captured in a study of T cell responses to AZD1222 COVID-19 vaccine. The study's findings and limits: Spike-specific TCR breadth and depth were elevated following two AZD1222 doses. Sampling that yielded the repertoires occurred only after the peak T cell response. The sample set comprised mostly white British donors with more females, and clonal diversity was possibly underestimated.

Turning to this clone: What it binds is not known.

This table comes from immunoSEQ multiplex PCR, and its TCRdb copy is limited to in-frame clones, with some not included. The sample includes some 120,000 clones, over 75% of them seen just once. J was trimmed by 4 bases and V by 5 bases; bases with no gene match: 5. This CDR3 comprises 15 residues. Germline lookup yields CDR1 SEHNR and CDR2 FQNEAQ (reference sequence). Sequencing was performed on peripheral blood, taken on day 0 of MenACWY control vaccination. The receptor's source is an adult in good health. The chain couples TRBV7-9 to TRBJ2-1; 10 bases map to TRBD2. CDR3: CASSGSGGEYNEQFF. In DNA form, the CDR3 reads TGTGCCAGCAGCGGCAGCGGGGGGGAGTACAATGAGCAGTTCTTC.